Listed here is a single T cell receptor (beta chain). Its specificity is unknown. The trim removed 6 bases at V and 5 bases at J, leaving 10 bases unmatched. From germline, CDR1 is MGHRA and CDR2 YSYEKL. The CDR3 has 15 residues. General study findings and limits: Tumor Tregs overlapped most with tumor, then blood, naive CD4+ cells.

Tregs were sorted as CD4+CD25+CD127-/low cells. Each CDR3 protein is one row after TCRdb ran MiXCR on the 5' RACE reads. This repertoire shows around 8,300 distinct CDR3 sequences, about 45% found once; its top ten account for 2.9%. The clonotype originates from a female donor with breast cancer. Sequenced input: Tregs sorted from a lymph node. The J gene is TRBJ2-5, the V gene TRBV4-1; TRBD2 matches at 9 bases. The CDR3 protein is CASSQSGGSRETQYF. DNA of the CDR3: TGCGCCAGCAGTCAAAGCGGGGGGTCTCGGGAGACCCAGTACTTC.